There are many counts of the clone carrying this T cell receptor (beta chain). Its antigen is not identified. The junction had 8 bases not matched to a gene; V was cut back by 5 bases and J by 2 bases. The CDR3 contains 16 residues. This sample is part of a study of T-cell reconstitution after alpha-beta-depleted transplantation in children. Unique molecular identifiers tagged the TCRbeta library. Each CDR3 protein is one row after TCRdb ran MiXCR on the PCR reads. The sample holds hundreds of thousands of distinct CDR3 sequences; 10% to 15% are singletons and the top ten take about 2%. Regarding the study as a whole: Reports say that about two months after transplant, the alpha-beta T cells came out of several hundred graft clones that had expanded. Some patients' high day-60 TCRbeta diversity was attributed to recipient cells surviving conditioning. The main origin of T-cell counts and diversity one year after transplant was newly produced T cells.

The clonotype was recovered from a male patient between 5 and 17 years old who had a stem cell transplant for acute myeloid leukemia, so the T cells may come from the graft donor. This chain joins TRBV12-3 or TRBV12-4 and TRBJ2-1, with 8 nucleotides matching TRBD2. The sequenced sample was PBMCs, mostly from graft donor cells, obtained 360 days after TCRalphabeta/CD19-depleted stem cell transplant. DNA of the CDR3: TGTGCCAGCAGTGCGGGAGGCCGGGCCCCCTACAATGAGCAGTTCTTC. Translation: CASSAGGRAPYNEQFF.